The clone carrying this T cell receptor beta chain was seen only once. Its antigen is still unknown. RNA transcripts were the template for amplifying TCR beta CDR3 regions. The TCR CDR3 was amplified in a first-round RT-PCR using the HTBI primer set. TCRdb called the multiplex PCR reads again in MiXCR, with one record for every CDR3 protein. This table holds around 340,000 distinct CDR3 sequences, roughly 21% found once. Graves' hyperthyroidism qualified as stable when ophthalmopathy did not progress within 18 months. Exclusion criteria comprised uncontrolled infection, other autoimmune disease, pregnancy or lactation. The CDR3 has 16 residues. V shed 2 bases, J shed 4 bases, and the junction held 4 bases outside the gene matches. Germline CDR1 is MNHEY and CDR2 is SMNVEV (reference sequence). This sample was included in a study of T cells in Graves' hyperthyroidism and ophthalmopathy. Study-level points and caveats: Most clonotypes expanded in the thyroid (above 0.001) were also present in blood. Before onset, by a median of around six months, the model predicted ophthalmopathy.

The rearrangement links TRBV27 to TRBJ2-3; 12 bases match TRBD2. This TCR came from a woman in her forties or fifties with Graves' hyperthyroidism. The source material was blood. In DNA, the CDR3 is TGTGCCAGCAGTTTAGCGACTAGCGGGGGTCCAGATACGCAGTATTTT. Translating it yields CASSLATSGGPDTQYF.